The clone carrying this T cell receptor beta chain is a singleton in its sample. Its target is not known. The source of the sample is a study of graft-versus-host responses after intestinal transplantation. Data came from immunoSEQ multiplex PCR; TCRdb stores just in-frame clones and leaves some out. The table has some 90,000 clones, 80% to 95% seen once. Germline assignment: CDR1 MNHEY and CDR2 SMNVEV (reference sequence). The CDR3 extends over 12 amino acids. V was cut by 7 bases and J by 15 bases, with 16 bases left in between. The chain combines TRBV27 with TRBJ1-6; possibly TRBD1 for D (5 bases). This receptor was obtained from a human donor who was the organ donor for an intestinal transplant. This specimen consisted of unstimulated CD8+ T cells sorted from spleen or lymph node cells, obtained before transplant. The CDR3 sequence is CASMGQSSLLHF. CDR3 coding DNA: TGTGCCAGCATGGGGCAGTCCTCTCTCCTCCACTTT.